This is a list of T cell receptor beta chains from one sample in a study of control samples from healthy donors and cancer patients. TCRdb's table, derived via immunoSEQ multiplex PCR, lists solely in-frame clones and lacks some. Of 120,000 to 150,000 clones detected, roughly nine tenths appear once; the ten largest clones hold around 4.9%. Sequenced: blood. The receptors derive from a man aged 25-45 years in good health. The CDR3 runs from the conserved cysteine through the conserved F or W.

v_gene: TRBV15
j_gene: TRBJ2-7
CDR3aa: CATSSGGQGKVYEQYF

v_gene: TRBV7-9
j_gene: TRBJ2-7
CDR3aa: CASSFGNRGVGEQYF

v_gene: TRBV14
j_gene: TRBJ2-7
CDR3aa: CASSQDLYEQYF

v_gene: TRBV7-2
j_gene: TRBJ1-2
CDR3aa: CASSLGTANYGYTF

v_gene: TRBV9
j_gene: TRBJ2-7
CDR3aa: CASSGQGDYEQYF

v_gene: TRBV29-1
j_gene: TRBJ2-7
CDR3aa: CSVADLHEQYF

v_gene: TRBV6-4
j_gene: TRBJ1-2
CDR3aa: CASSDSRSGQGNYGYTF

v_gene: TRBV2
j_gene: TRBJ1-5
CDR3aa: CASSRVLQPQHF

v_gene: TRBV16
j_gene: TRBJ2-7
CDR3aa: CASSHLGTAYEQYF

v_gene: TRBV5-4
j_gene: TRBJ2-7
CDR3aa: CAYGGSEQYF

v_gene: TRBV14
j_gene: TRBJ2-1
CDR3aa: CASSPGTGGIRHDNEQFF

v_gene: TRBV24-1
j_gene: TRBJ2-5
CDR3aa: CATSDPAGGSGGFAGTQYF

v_gene: TRBV7-2
j_gene: TRBJ1-1
CDR3aa: CASSLGSEAFF

v_gene: TRBV7-8
j_gene: TRBJ2-7
CDR3aa: CASSAPGVIEQYF

v_gene: TRBV5-1
j_gene: TRBJ1-1
CDR3aa: CASSLGTGNTEAFF

v_gene: TRBV6-5
j_gene: TRBJ1-5
CDR3aa: CASASGGGQPQHF

v_gene: TRBV14
j_gene: TRBJ2-3
CDR3aa: CASSQGDSAVGNTQYF

v_gene: TRBV4-2
j_gene: TRBJ2-3
CDR3aa: CASSPSGATDTQYF

v_gene: TRBV10-3
j_gene: TRBJ1-5
CDR3aa: CASRQSNQPQHF

v_gene: TRBV7-9
j_gene: TRBJ2-5
CDR3aa: CASSSPDRGPGETQYF

v_gene: TRBV27
j_gene: TRBJ2-1
CDR3aa: CASSFRQNTYNEQFF

v_gene: TRBV19
j_gene: TRBJ1-2
CDR3aa: CASSIDTGSSGYTF

v_gene: TRBV9
j_gene: TRBJ2-1
CDR3aa: CASSAGTSDYNEQFF

v_gene: TRBV5-4
j_gene: TRBJ1-5
CDR3aa: CASSLAGGNQPQHF

v_gene: TRBV24-1
j_gene: TRBJ2-2
CDR3aa: CATRAPGVTGELFF

v_gene: TRBV4-3
j_gene: TRBJ2-3
CDR3aa: CASCRSWSRRGFRTDTQYF

v_gene: TRBV5-5
j_gene: TRBJ1-5
CDR3aa: CASSPPRGPQHF

v_gene: TRBV3-1/TRBV3-2
j_gene: TRBJ2-7
CDR3aa: CASSQGQGVYF

v_gene: TRBV5-1
j_gene: TRBJ1-1
CDR3aa: CASSLEGGGNTEAFF

v_gene: TRBV19
j_gene: TRBJ2-5
CDR3aa: CASSIGGRETQYF

v_gene: TRBV30
j_gene: TRBJ2-7
CDR3aa: CAYAGVYEQYF

v_gene: TRBV9
j_gene: TRBJ2-3
CDR3aa: CASSATGGVTDTQYF

v_gene: TRBV5-4
j_gene: TRBJ1-5
CDR3aa: CASSSGGGNQPQHF

v_gene: TRBV10-1
j_gene: TRBJ1-1
CDR3aa: CASNIDRGAEKVNTEAFF

v_gene: TRBV18
j_gene: TRBJ2-2
CDR3aa: CASTTTAGAGELFF

v_gene: TRBV24-1
j_gene: TRBJ2-1
CDR3aa: CATSDRQGANYNEQFF

v_gene: TRBV7-3
j_gene: TRBJ2-1
CDR3aa: CASSFSGTQNEQFF

v_gene: TRBV19
j_gene: TRBJ2-1
CDR3aa: CASSRGLETYEQFF

v_gene: TRBV5-5
j_gene: TRBJ1-1
CDR3aa: CASSLDPYRNTEAFF

v_gene: TRBV30
j_gene: TRBJ1-5
CDR3aa: CAWGTGRNQPQHF

v_gene: TRBV4-1
j_gene: TRBJ1-4
CDR3aa: CASSQGPDNTNEKLFF

v_gene: TRBV7-7
j_gene: TRBJ2-3
CDR3aa: CASSLAGSTDTQYF

v_gene: TRBV7-2
j_gene: TRBJ2-5
CDR3aa: CASSLDPRGVQETQYF

v_gene: TRBV9
j_gene: TRBJ1-1
CDR3aa: CASSVVGSGGTEAFF

v_gene: TRBV7-2
j_gene: TRBJ1-2
CDR3aa: CASSLNSGTVSDYGYTF

v_gene: TRBV11-1
j_gene: TRBJ1-1
CDR3aa: CASSSEDKTNTEAFF

v_gene: TRBV6-6
j_gene: TRBJ2-7
CDR3aa: CASTQTGDYEQYF

v_gene: TRBV12-2
j_gene: TRBJ2-5
CDR3aa: CASRARTGEDRYQETQYF

v_gene: TRBV7-8
j_gene: TRBJ2-2
CDR3aa: CASSLDLAGGPITNTGELFF

v_gene: TRBV21-1
j_gene: TRBJ1-6
CDR3aa: CASSMPALGQGSFSYNSPLHF